The 32 T cell receptor beta chains reported below all come from one sample, sequenced in a study of cytomegalovirus exposure and HLA in healthy donors. Use of 60 Vbeta and 13 Jbeta primers characterized the PCR. Profiling relied on immunoSEQ multiplex PCR, and the TCRdb table lists in-frame clones only, not all of them. This sample's table has about 200,000 clones. Sequencing was performed on PBMCs. The source of these receptors is a girl under 10 years old in good health and CMV-seropositive.

The CDR3 bases are TGTGCCAGCAGTGAGGGACTACCGACCGGGGAGCTGTTTTTT. Residues: CASSEGLPTGELFF. The gene calls are TRBV2 and TRBJ2-2; TRBD2 matches at 7 bases. V gave up 3 bases and J gave up 5 bases; unmatched junction bases: 3. Germline V gene sequence: CDR1 SNHLY, CDR2 FYNNEI. This CDR3 has 14 amino acids.

The chain couples TRBV6-5 to TRBJ1-1; TRBD1 matches 7 bases. CDR3 size: 15 residues. Germline CDR1 and CDR2: MNHEY and SVGAGI. Germline trimming cut 1 base from V and 1 base from J; bases unmatched to any gene: 3. CDR3 in DNA: TGTGCCAGCAGTTACTGGGGACAGAGGAACACTGAAGCTTTCTTT. Its translation: CASSYWGQRNTEAFF.

The chain links TRBV10-1 to TRBJ2-5; 12 bases agree with TRBD2. The CDR3 has 15 amino acids. Germline V gene sequence: CDR1 WNHNN, CDR2 SYGVQD (reference sequence). V dropped 4 bases and J dropped 11; count of bases not matched to a gene: 11. The CDR3 DNA follows: TGCGCCAGCAGTGCTCTAGCGGGAGGGCCGGGGGAGCAGTACTTC. This sequence encodes CASSALAGGPGEQYF.

The rearrangement links TRBV19 to TRBJ1-5, with D possibly TRBD1 on 5 matching bases. Looked up from germline, CDR1 is LNHDA and CDR2 is SQIVND (reference sequence). The CDR3 has 13 amino acids. Between the trimmed V and J ends, which lost 11 bases and 2 bases, there was a span of 13 bases. In nucleotides, the CDR3 is TGTGCCTCGGGGGGATCGCGCAATCAGCCCCAGCATTTT. Its protein product is CASGGSRNQPQHF.

V gene TRBV5-1 combines with J gene TRBJ1-2; 7 nucleotides match TRBD1. Germline CDR1 is SGHRS and CDR2 is YFSETQ. The CDR3 is made up of 16 amino acids. Trimming at V came to 0 bases and at J to 0 bases, leaving 5 bases not matched to a gene. CDR3 in DNA: TGCGCCAGCAGCTTGGTTGGTCAGGGGGCTAACTATGGCTACACCTTC. It is translated as CASSLVGQGANYGYTF.

The V call is TRBV11-2, the J call TRBJ2-3, with TRBD2 matching 7 bases. Per germline, CDR1 SGHAT and CDR2 FQNNGV. Germline trimming cut 3 bases from V and 4 bases from J; bases unmatched to any gene: 7. The CDR3 has 15 residues. DNA of the CDR3: TGTGCCAGCAGCTTGGGAGGGAGGGCCCCAGATACGCAGTATTTT. This encodes CASSLGGRAPDTQYF.

This chain connects TRBV5-1 to TRBJ2-3; 8 bases map to TRBD2. The CDR3 totals 17 residues. Trimming at V came to 4 bases and at J to 6 bases, leaving 16 bases not matched to a gene. Germline CDR1 is SGHRS and CDR2 is YFSETQ. CDR3 nucleotide sequence: TGCGCCAGCAGCGAAACCCTCAGGACTAGCCCCGGGGATACGCAGTATTTT. This sequence encodes CASSETLRTSPGDTQYF.

This chain connects TRBV5-1 to TRBJ2-7, with D maybe TRBD2 (5 bases). V lost 3 bases, J lost 2 bases, and 15 bases lay in between. Germline V gene sequence: CDR1 SGHRS, CDR2 YFSETQ. This CDR3 region has 15 residues. CDR3 amino acids: CASSSGVSLTYEQYF. The CDR3 DNA follows: TGCGCCAGCAGCTCCGGGGTCAGTCTAACCTACGAGCAGTACTTC.

The chain uses TRBV4-2 and TRBJ1-5, with a weak D call TRBD1 (5 bases). V lost 1 base and J 6 bases, leaving 13 bases between the germline ends. The CDR3 loop spans 15 amino acids. Germline V CDR1 and CDR2: LGHNA, YNFKEQ. This chain's CDR3 is CASSQVREVGQPQHF. CDR3 coding DNA: TGTGCCAGCAGCCAAGTCAGGGAAGTAGGTCAGCCCCAGCATTTT.

This chain links TRBV4-2 with TRBJ2-1; 8 bases match TRBD2. J lost 8 bases, V lost 3 bases, and 0 bases had no gene match. CDR1 is LGHNA, CDR2 YNFKEQ, per germline. There are 12 residues in the CDR3. The DNA of the CDR3 is TGTGCCAGCAGCCAGCGGGGGGATGAGCAGTTCTTC. Its translation: CASSQRGDEQFF.

The gene calls are TRBV7-6 and TRBJ1-4; 8 bases are a match to TRBD1. The germline V gene encodes CDR1 SGHVS and CDR2 FNYEAQ. The CDR3 sequence is 15 residues long. V lost 4 bases to trimming and J lost 8 bases; unmatched junction nucleotides: 9. In nucleotides, the CDR3 is TGTGCCAGCAGCTCGACAGGGGAGTTACGAGAAAAACTGTTTTTT. This sequence encodes CASSSTGELREKLFF. Combining the CDR3 with reference TRBV7-6 and TRBJ1-4 gives the whole variable domain GAGVSQSPRYKVTKRGQDVALRCDPISGHVSLYWYRQALGQGPEFLTYFNYEAQQDKSGLPNDRFSAERPEGSISTLTIQRTEQRDSAMYRCASSSTGELREKLFFGSGTQLSVL.

The genes are TRBV11-2 and TRBJ2-1; D is ambiguous. CDR3 length equals 12 residues. CDR1 SGHAT and CDR2 FQNNGV come from the germline V gene. Trimming removed 2 bases at V and 8 bases at J, with 7 bases between. CDR3 loop: CASSLLSHEQFF. Written as DNA, the CDR3 is TGTGCCAGCAGCTTACTGAGCCATGAGCAGTTCTTC. The whole variable domain, filled in from reference TRBV11-2 and TRBJ2-1, reads EAGVAQSPRYKIIEKRQSVAFWCNPISGHATLYWYQQILGQGPKLLIQFQNNGVVDDSQLPKDRFSAERLKGVDSTLKIQPAKLEDSAVYLCASSLLSHEQFFGPGTRLTVL.

The chain is built from TRBV7-2 and TRBJ2-1; 8 bases line up with TRBD2. From germline, CDR1 is SGHTA and CDR2 FQGNSA. V gave up 7 bases and J gave up 9 bases; unmatched junction bases: 20. The CDR3 sequence is 17 residues long. CDR3 region: CASTSRARTSLFGEQFF. In nucleotides, the CDR3 is TGTGCCAGCACCTCTAGAGCTCGGACTAGCCTTTTTGGTGAGCAGTTCTTC.

The V and J genes are TRBV19 and TRBJ2-3, with 11 bases fitting TRBD1. Germline V gives CDR1 LNHDA, CDR2 SQIVND (reference sequence). The CDR3 loop spans 16 amino acids. The V segment lost 3 bases and the J segment 6 bases; nucleotides outside the gene matches: 8. In DNA form, the CDR3 reads TGTGCCAGTAGTATTTTCGGACAGGGGGCGATGGATACGCAGTATTTT. Translation: CASSIFGQGAMDTQYF.

This rearrangement joins TRBV10-3 to TRBJ2-3; 9 nucleotides line up with TRBD2. The CDR3 is 17 residues long. CDR1 and CDR2 from the germline V gene are ENHRY and SYGVKD. Trimming cost V 2 bases and J 2 bases; bases outside gene matches: 8. Here the CDR3 reads CAISEPNLAGNTDTQYF. In DNA, the CDR3 is TGTGCCATCAGTGAGCCAAACCTAGCGGGGAACACAGATACGCAGTATTTT.

The rearrangement uses TRBV19 and TRBJ2-7, with 14 bases lining up with TRBD2. Per the germline V gene, CDR1 is LNHDA and CDR2 is SQIVND (reference sequence). The CDR3 covers 16 residues. Unmatched junction bases numbered 7, after V lost 4 bases and J lost 5 bases. Here the CDR3 reads CASSTAGTSGRDEQYF. The DNA of the CDR3 is TGTGCCAGTAGTACCGCCGGGACTAGCGGGAGAGACGAGCAGTACTTC.

The rearrangement joins TRBV7-7 to TRBJ2-1; TRBD2 agrees at 15 bases. The CDR3 is made up of 18 amino acids. The junction had 4 bases not matched to a gene; V was cut back by 4 bases and J by 0 bases. Germline V gene lookup returns CDR1 SSHAT and CDR2 FNYEAQ (reference sequence). CDR3: CASSSGLAGGISYNEQFF. As DNA, the CDR3 is TGTGCCAGCAGCTCCGGACTAGCGGGAGGGATCTCCTACAATGAGCAGTTCTTC.

The chain carries TRBV4-2 and TRBJ2-1, with D tentatively TRBD2 (5 bases). CDR3 size: 14 residues. V was shortened by 0 bases and J by 6 bases, with 9 bases between the two germline ends. CDR1 is LGHNA, CDR2 YNFKEQ, per germline. The CDR3 is CASSQDSTTNEQFF. The DNA for the CDR3 is TGTGCCAGCAGCCAAGATTCGACTACCAATGAGCAGTTCTTC.

The chain carries TRBV10-3 and TRBJ2-7, with D perhaps matching TRBD1 (6 bases). Trimming stripped 3 bases from V and 3 bases from J, with 9 bases between. Germline loops: CDR1 ENHRY, CDR2 SYGVKD. This CDR3 is 13 amino acids long. For the CDR3, the DNA is TGTGCCATCAGTGAAACGACAGGCTACGAGCAGTACTTC. It encodes CAISETTGYEQYF.

The V and J genes are TRBV28 and TRBJ1-2; D is possibly TRBD1 (6 bases). Per the germline V gene, CDR1 is MDHEN and CDR2 is SYDVKM. The V and J ends lost 2 bases and 5 bases respectively, with 27 bases between them. This CDR3 spans 19 amino acids. The CDR3 nucleotides read TGTGCCAGCAGTTTAATGGCGGGGGCTAATTGGCTGGGGGGGTATGGCTACACCTTC. This translates into CASSLMAGANWLGGYGYTF.

The rearrangement links TRBV5-1 to TRBJ2-3, with D uncertain. Trimming left V 5 bases short and J 4 bases short, with 11 bases between. This CDR3 comprises 13 residues. CDR1 SGHRS and CDR2 YFSETQ come from the germline V gene. The CDR3 loop reads CASSYYTADTQYF. The CDR3 region has the DNA TGCGCCAGCAGTTACTATACGGCAGATACGCAGTATTTT.

The gene calls are TRBV13 and TRBJ2-7; 7 nucleotides match TRBD2. The CDR3 totals 15 residues. V lost 6 bases, J lost 0 bases, and 8 bases stayed unmatched. Germline values: CDR1 PRHDT, CDR2 FYEKMQ (reference sequence). The CDR3 DNA reads as TGTGCCAGCAGGCGAAGGGGCGGGAGCTCCTACGAGCAGTACTTC. Protein: CASRRRGGSSYEQYF.

The chain has TRBV19 and TRBJ2-2; the D gene is possibly TRBD1 (6 bases). CDR1 is LNHDA, CDR2 SQIVND, per germline (reference sequence). Trimming shortened V by 6 bases and J by 0 bases, and 11 bases separated the two germline ends. This CDR3 has 15 amino acids. The CDR3 here is CASSRQAANTGELFF. For the CDR3, the DNA is TGTGCCAGTAGCAGACAGGCCGCGAACACCGGGGAGCTGTTTTTT.

This chain uses TRBV2 with TRBJ1-1; D is possibly TRBD1 (5 bases). The germline CDR1 and CDR2 sequences are SNHLY and FYNNEI. V dropped 6 bases and J dropped 4 bases, with 15 bases sitting between them. This CDR3 region has 14 residues. Here the CDR3 DNA reads TGTGCCAGCAGCAAGGACACCCCCCTCACTGAAGCTTTCTTT. Protein: CASSKDTPLTEAFF.

This rearrangement joins TRBV9 to TRBJ2-1, with D possibly matching TRBD1 (6 bases). V lost 4 bases to trimming and J lost 7 bases, with 18 bases between them. Germline-derived CDR1 and CDR2 are SGDLS and YYNGEE. This CDR3 comprises 15 residues. DNA for the CDR3: TGTGCCAGCAGCCCGAACAGGGCCTGGGGGAATGAGCAGTTCTTC. It yields the protein CASSPNRAWGNEQFF.

The J gene is TRBJ2-3, the V gene TRBV7-2, with 12 positions matching TRBD2. This CDR3 contains 19 residues. Per germline, CDR1 SGHTA and CDR2 FQGNSA. V gave up 7 bases and J gave up 4 bases; unmatched junction bases: 18. The chain's CDR3 is CASNKKGRLAGVRPDTQYF. CDR3 bases: TGTGCCAGCAACAAAAAGGGGAGACTAGCGGGAGTTCGCCCAGATACGCAGTATTTT.

J is TRBJ2-7 and V is TRBV5-4; perhaps TRBD2 as D (6 bases). Germline V CDR1 and CDR2: SGHNT, YYREEE (reference sequence). With 0 bases removed from V and 0 bases from J, the gap between germline ends came to 19 bases. CDR3 size: 18 residues. The CDR3: CASSLGAPRAGFSYEQYF. The CDR3 bases are TGTGCCAGCAGCTTGGGGGCCCCCCGGGCGGGATTCTCCTACGAGCAGTACTTC.

The chain combines TRBV2 with TRBJ2-7; tentatively, D is TRBD1 (6 bases). Germline lookup yields CDR1 SNHLY and CDR2 FYNNEI. V gave up 6 bases and J gave up 2 bases, with 8 bases separating them. The CDR3 spans 12 residues. The CDR3 sequence: CASSRDTYEQYF. CDR3 DNA sequence: TGTGCCAGCAGCCGGGACACCTACGAGCAGTACTTC. Filled out from reference TRBV2 and TRBJ2-7, the complete variable domain reads EPEVTQTPSHQVTQMGQEVILRCVPISNHLYFYWYRQILGQKVEFLVSFYNNEISEKSEIFDDQFSVERPDGSNFTLKIRSTKLEDSAMYFCASSRDTYEQYFGPGTRLTVT.

This chain links TRBV5-6 with TRBJ2-7; TRBD2 matches 9 bases. Germline CDR1 reads SGHDT; CDR2 reads YYEEEE. The CDR3 is 15 residues long. The V and J ends lost 4 bases and 3 bases, in that order; junction bases with no gene match: 8. The CDR3 loop is CASSLGLAPVYEQYF. CDR3 bases: TGTGCCAGCAGCCTCGGACTAGCGCCAGTCTACGAGCAGTACTTC. The variable domain in full, completed from reference TRBV5-6 and TRBJ2-7, reads DAGVTQSPTHLIKTRGQQVTLRCSPKSGHDTVSWYQQALGQGPQFIFQYYEEEERQRGNFPDRFSGHQFPNYSSELNVNALLLGDSALYLCASSLGLAPVYEQYFGPGTRLTVT.

The CDR3 DNA reads TGTGCCAGCAGCCTTAGCGGGACTCAAGAGACCCAGTACTTC. Protein sequence: CASSLSGTQETQYF. The rearrangement links TRBV7-8 to TRBJ2-5; 8 bases are shared with TRBD2. The length of the CDR3 is 14 residues. V dropped 5 bases and J dropped 2; count of bases not matched to a gene: 4. Germline CDR1 and CDR2: SGHVS and FQNEAQ. Full variable domain (missing parts from reference TRBV7-8 and TRBJ2-5): GAGVSQSPRYKVAKRGQDVALRCDPISGHVSLFWYQQALGQGPEFLTYFQNEAQLDKSGLPSDRFFAERPEGSVSTLKIQRTQQEDSAVYLCASSLSGTQETQYFGPGTRLLVL.

The chain links TRBV5-4 to TRBJ2-5, with 8 positions matching TRBD1. V lost 4 bases, J lost 0 bases, and 5 bases stayed unmatched. Per germline, CDR1 SGHNT and CDR2 YYREEE (reference sequence). This CDR3 has 15 amino acids. CDR3 coding DNA: TGTGCCAGCAGCGTATACAGGGGGAACCAAGAGACCCAGTACTTC. Its protein product is CASSVYRGNQETQYF. The full variable domain, in which reference TRBV5-4 and TRBJ2-5 provide the parts outside the CDR3, is ETGVTQSPTHLIKTRGQQVTLRCSSQSGHNTVSWYQQALGQGPQFIFQYYREEENGRGNFPPRFSGLQFPNYSSELNVNALELDDSALYLCASSVYRGNQETQYFGPGTRLLVL.

This chain joins TRBV28 and TRBJ1-1; tentatively, D is TRBD1 (5 bases). This CDR3 comprises 16 residues. Germline loops: CDR1 MDHEN, CDR2 SYDVKM. V lost 4 bases and J lost 1, with 16 bases in between. CDR3 sequence: CASSWVSPGQNTEAFF. In nucleotides, the CDR3 is TGTGCCAGCAGTTGGGTTTCCCCAGGACAGAACACTGAAGCTTTCTTT.